These 19 T cell receptor beta chains were all obtained from the same sample, sequenced in a study of cytomegalovirus exposure and HLA in healthy donors. Researchers ran the PCR with 60 Vbeta and 13 Jbeta primers. The method was immunoSEQ multiplex PCR; TCRdb's version includes in-frame clones alone and lacks a portion of them. The sample carries about 83,000 clones, roughly four fifths recorded once. Source material: PBMCs. These receptors were collected from a woman aged 25 to 39 in good health and CMV-seronegative.

The V gene is TRBV15, the J gene TRBJ2-6; D is perhaps TRBD1 (6 bases). This CDR3 has 15 residues. V was cut by 4 bases and J by 10 bases, with 17 bases left in between. Germline CDR1 reads LNHNV; CDR2 reads YYDKDF (reference sequence). CDR3 sequence: CATSTTPQGMNVLTF. DNA of the CDR3: TGTGCCACCAGCACGACTCCCCAGGGGATGAACGTCCTGACTTTC. The variable domain in full, completed from reference TRBV15 and TRBJ2-6, reads DAMVIQNPRYQVTQFGKPVTLSCSQTLNHNVMYWYQQKSSQAPKLLFHYYDKDFNNEADTPDNFQSRRPNTSFCFLDIRSPGLGDTAMYLCATSTTPQGMNVLTFGAGSRLTVL.

J is TRBJ1-2 and V is TRBV18; tentative D call: TRBD1 (5 bases). This CDR3 comprises 13 residues. The germline CDR1 and CDR2 sequences are KGHSH and LQKENI. V was clipped by 4 bases and J by 4 bases, with 10 bases between them. For the CDR3, the DNA is TGTGCCAGCTCACGACAGACAGCCTATGGCTACACCTTC. This sequence encodes CASSRQTAYGYTF. Looking up the rest from reference TRBV18 and TRBJ1-2 gives the full variable domain: NAGVMQNPRHLVRRRGQEARLRCSPMKGHSHVYWYRQLPEEGLKFMVYLQKENIIDESGMPKERFSAEFPKEGPSILRIQQVVRGDSAAYFCASSRQTAYGYTFGSGTRLTVV.

This clone was picked up a small number of times. The chain couples TRBV28 to TRBJ1-5, with D tentatively TRBD1 (6 bases). Germline V CDR1 and CDR2: MDHEN, SYDVKM. This CDR3 has 14 amino acids. The CDR3 region has the DNA TGTGCTGTCCAGGGGCCCCATAGCAATCAGCCCCAGCATTTT. This codes for CAVQGPHSNQPQHF.

The genes are TRBV7-6 and TRBJ2-5; D not resolved. The V gene's germline CDR1 is SGHVS and CDR2 FNYEAQ. V lost 3 bases and J lost 3, with 8 bases in between. CDR3 length equals 13 residues. This CDR3 is CASSFGLEETQYF. In DNA form, the CDR3 reads TGTGCCAGCAGCTTTGGGCTTGAAGAGACCCAGTACTTC.

This clone was seen just once. J is TRBJ1-2 and V is TRBV18; D is possibly TRBD1 (5 bases). The ends were cut back, 2 bases at V and 0 bases at J, with 10 bases in the middle. This CDR3 comprises 15 residues. Per germline, CDR1 KGHSH and CDR2 LQKENI. The CDR3 DNA is TGTGCCAGCTCACCAACAGGAGACCCTAACTATGGCTACACCTTC. Translating gives CASSPTGDPNYGYTF. The whole variable domain, filled in from reference TRBV18 and TRBJ1-2, reads NAGVMQNPRHLVRRRGQEARLRCSPMKGHSHVYWYRQLPEEGLKFMVYLQKENIIDESGMPKERFSAEFPKEGPSILRIQQVVRGDSAAYFCASSPTGDPNYGYTFGSGTRLTVV.

This clone was seen a handful of times. The rearrangement joins TRBV19 to TRBJ2-7; D gene unclear. V lost 8 bases and J 0 bases, leaving 11 bases between the germline ends. The CDR3 length is 13 residues. CDR1 and CDR2 (germline): LNHDA, SQIVND (reference sequence). CDR3 bases: TGTGCCAGTTCCCACGCCAGCTCCTACGAGCAGTACTTC. Amino acids: CASSHASSYEQYF. Together with reference TRBV19 and TRBJ2-7, the CDR3 gives the full variable domain: DGGITQSPKYLFRKEGQNVTLSCEQNLNHDAMYWYRQDPGQGLRLIYYSQIVNDFQKGDIAEGYSVSREKKESFPLTVTSAQKNPTAFYLCASSHASSYEQYFGPGTRLTVT.

This clone was counted a single time. This chain uses TRBV19 with TRBJ2-5; unclear D gene. Germline CDR1 LNHDA, CDR2 SQIVND (reference sequence). V lost 0 bases and J 4 bases, leaving 6 bases between the germline ends. The CDR3 has 13 amino acids. CDR3 loop: CASSIDRGETQYF. In DNA, the CDR3 is TGTGCCAGTAGTATAGACCGAGGAGAGACCCAGTACTTC.

The chain combines TRBV5-5 with TRBJ2-7; D gene uncertain. Germline V gene lookup returns CDR1 SGHKS and CDR2 YYEKEE (reference sequence). Trimming cost V 0 bases and J 0 bases, with 7 bases left between them. CDR3 length: 14 residues. The CDR3 bases are TGTGCCAGCAGCTTGGGAGTTGCCTCCTACGAGCAGTACTTC. As protein: CASSLGVASYEQYF.

The J gene is TRBJ2-1, the V gene TRBV5-1, with a tentative D call TRBD2 (6 bases). The germline V gene encodes CDR1 SGHRS and CDR2 YFSETQ. This CDR3 is built from 14 residues. V was clipped by 5 bases and J by 5 bases, with 14 bases between them. The CDR3 region has the DNA TGCGCCAGCAGTCTTGCGGGACCCAACAATGAGCAGTTCTTC. It is translated as CASSLAGPNNEQFF.

The chain combines TRBV7-3 with TRBJ2-7, with D hard to call. CDR3 length: 13 residues. Germline CDR1 SGHTA, CDR2 FQGTGA. The V end was cut by 2 bases, the J end by 2 bases, with 7 bases between. The CDR3 nucleotides read TGTGCCAGCAGCTTAGCGGAAGCCTACGAGCAGTACTTC. Translating it yields CASSLAEAYEQYF.

The chain is built from TRBV5-6 and TRBJ2-5, with TRBD1 identical over 7 bases. The closer fit of TRBJ2-7 to the DNA end suggests the J call may be wrong. The CDR3 extends over 15 amino acids. The germline V gene encodes CDR1 SGHDT and CDR2 YYEEEE. DNA for the CDR3: TGTGCCAGCAGCTTAGGCAGGGGGTTCTCCTACGAGCAGTACTTC. Amino acids: CASSLGRGFSYEQYF.

J is TRBJ1-1 and V is TRBV6-5; D perhaps matches TRBD1 (5 bases). The ends were cut back, 2 bases at V and 3 bases at J, with 7 bases in the middle. Per germline, CDR1 MNHEY and CDR2 SVGAGI. This CDR3 has 13 residues. The CDR3 loop is CASSYNRYTEAFF. CDR3 coding DNA: TGTGCCAGCAGTTACAACAGGTACACTGAAGCTTTCTTT.

The count of this clone is one. V usage is TRBV29-1 and J usage is TRBJ2-7, with D perhaps matching TRBD1 (5 bases). The V and J ends lost 7 bases and 1 base respectively, with 20 bases between them. CDR3 length: 15 residues. In germline, CDR1 is SQVTM, CDR2 ANQGSEA. The CDR3 DNA reads TGCAGCGCTCTAGGGTCTGGGGCTCGTTCCTACGAGCAGTACTTC. Amino acids: CSALGSGARSYEQYF.

This chain uses TRBV28 with TRBJ1-4, with TRBD1 matching over 7 bases. The length of the CDR3 is 14 residues. With 6 bases clipped from V and 3 bases from J, the junction kept 4 bases outside the gene matches. The germline CDR1 and CDR2 sequences are MDHEN and SYDVKM. Here the CDR3 reads CASRWTGPNEKLFF. CDR3 bases: TGTGCCAGCAGATGGACAGGTCCTAATGAAAAACTGTTTTTT. The full variable domain, rest sourced from reference TRBV28 and TRBJ1-4, is DVKVTQSSRYLVKRTGEKVFLECVQDMDHENMFWYRQDPGLGLRLIYFSYDVKMKEKGDIPEGYSVSREKKERFSLILESASTNQTSMYLCASRWTGPNEKLFFGSGTQLSVL.

This chain links TRBV5-1 with TRBJ2-1, with 8 bases that match TRBD1. V lost 4 bases to trimming and J lost 8 bases; unmatched junction nucleotides: 11. The CDR3 has 15 residues. Germline CDR1 SGHRS, CDR2 YFSETQ. The DNA of the CDR3 is TGCGCCAGCAGCAGTGGACAGGGTGGTATGGATGAGCAGTTCTTC. Translation gives CASSSGQGGMDEQFF. The entire variable domain, with the rest obtained from reference TRBV5-1 and TRBJ2-1, is as follows: KAGVTQTPRYLIKTRGQQVTLSCSPISGHRSVSWYQQTPGQGLQFLFEYFSETQRNKGNFPGRFSGRQFSNSRSEMNVSTLELGDSALYLCASSSGQGGMDEQFFGPGTRLTVL.

The rearrangement uses TRBV2 and TRBJ1-4; 10 nucleotides agree with TRBD1. V lost 7 bases to trimming and J lost 8 bases; unmatched junction nucleotides: 7. Germline lookup yields CDR1 SNHLY and CDR2 FYNNEI. The CDR3 sequence is 14 residues long. The CDR3 region is CASTRDRGQEKLFF. The CDR3, as DNA: TGTGCCAGCACCAGGGACAGGGGTCAGGAAAAACTGTTTTTT.

This clone was found once. The chain links TRBV4-2 to TRBJ2-2; 15 bases agree with TRBD2. The CDR3 is made up of 16 amino acids. Per the germline V gene, CDR1 is LGHNA and CDR2 is YNFKEQ. V gave up 4 bases and J gave up 4 bases; unmatched junction bases: 1. Here the CDR3 DNA reads TGTGCCAGCAGCCGGGGACTAGCGGGAGGCACCGGGGAGCTGTTTTTT. It yields the protein CASSRGLAGGTGELFF.

V usage is TRBV5-1 and J usage is TRBJ1-1, with D unresolved. Looked up from germline, CDR1 is SGHRS and CDR2 is YFSETQ. This CDR3 region has 15 residues. V was clipped by 0 bases and J by 0 bases, with 9 bases between them. The DNA for the CDR3 is TGCGCCAGCAGCTTGGTCGCGAAAATGAACACTGAAGCTTTCTTT. Translating gives CASSLVAKMNTEAFF.

DNA of the CDR3: TGCGCCAGCAGCCCAACCGTCGGGGGGGGCACAGATACGCAGTATTTT. Translated: CASSPTVGGGTDTQYF. The rearrangement uses TRBV4-3 and TRBJ2-3; 8 nucleotides match TRBD2. In germline, CDR1 is LGHNA, CDR2 YSLEER. This CDR3 is built from 16 residues. Trimming cost V 4 bases and J 1 base; bases outside gene matches: 7.